The rows below give T cell receptor beta chains drawn from one sample of a study of OX40 agonist ivuxolimab in advanced cancers. Here immunoSEQ multiplex PCR was the method, and the copy in TCRdb shows in-frame clones only, minus some. This sample carries around 38,000 clones, roughly 90% of them seen once, and the ten largest clones take less than 9.5%. This specimen was CD4+ or CD8+ T cells sorted from blood, taken in a trial of the OX40 agonist ivuxolimab. The receptors originated from an adult with an advanced solid tumor such as melanoma, head and neck, liver or kidney cancer. Each CDR3 is given with its conserved first and last residue.

V	J	CDR3
TRBV30	TRBJ1-1	CAWSLYGLEAFF
TRBV16	TRBJ2-1	CASSQSGTSNEQFF
TRBV5-1	TRBJ2-2	CASSFRPEGGELFF
TRBV2	TRBJ2-3	CASTIGTSGTDTQYF
TRBV7-6	TRBJ2-1	CASSNGLGAEQFF
TRBV4-1	TRBJ2-7	CASSQLFRPSEQYF
TRBV6-4	TRBJ1-1	CASSVSFMNTEAFF
TRBV5-5	TRBJ1-2	CASTPDRALNYGYTF
TRBV27	TRBJ1-1	CASSNQGANTEAFF
TRBV4-1	TRBJ1-5	CASSQGDQPQHF
TRBV19	TRBJ1-5	CASSLGNQPQHF
TRBV29-1	TRBJ1-2	CSVERGIYGYTF
TRBV7-8	TRBJ1-6	CASSLDQGARSPLHF
TRBV27	TRBJ2-7	CASSISSVGYEQYF
TRBV6-1	TRBJ1-2	CASSRVGADNYGYTF
TRBV13	TRBJ2-5	CASSPLRGFQETQYF
TRBV5-1	TRBJ2-7	CASSSTSGSYEQYF
TRBV19	TRBJ2-1	CASSLDLNEQFF
TRBV29-1	TRBJ1-1	CSVEVNTEAFF
TRBV7-2	TRBJ2-1	CASLPILLGGTPGSRFF